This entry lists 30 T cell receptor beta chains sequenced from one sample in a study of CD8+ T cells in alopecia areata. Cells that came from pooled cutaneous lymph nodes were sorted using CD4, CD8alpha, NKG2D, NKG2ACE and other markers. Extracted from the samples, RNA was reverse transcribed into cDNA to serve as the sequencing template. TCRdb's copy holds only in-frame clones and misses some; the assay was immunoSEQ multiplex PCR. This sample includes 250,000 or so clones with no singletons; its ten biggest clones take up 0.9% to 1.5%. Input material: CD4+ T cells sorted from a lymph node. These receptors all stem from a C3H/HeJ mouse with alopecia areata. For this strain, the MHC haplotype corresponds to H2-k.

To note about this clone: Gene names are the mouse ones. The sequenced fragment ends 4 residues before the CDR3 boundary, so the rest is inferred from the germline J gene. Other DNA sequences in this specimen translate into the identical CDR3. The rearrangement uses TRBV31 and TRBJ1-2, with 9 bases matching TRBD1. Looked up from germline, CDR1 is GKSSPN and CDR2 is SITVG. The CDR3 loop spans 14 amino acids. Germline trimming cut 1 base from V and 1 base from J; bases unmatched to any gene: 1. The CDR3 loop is CAWSPDRGNSDYTF. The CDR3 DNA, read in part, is TGTGCCTGGAGTCCGGACAGGGGAAACTCC. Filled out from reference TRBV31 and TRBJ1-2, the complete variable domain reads AQTIHQWPVAEIKAVGSPLSLGCTIKGKSSPNLYWYWQATGGTLQQLFYSITVGQVESVVQLNLSASRPKDDQFILSTEKLLLSHSGFYLCAWSPDRGNSDYTFGSGTRLLVI.

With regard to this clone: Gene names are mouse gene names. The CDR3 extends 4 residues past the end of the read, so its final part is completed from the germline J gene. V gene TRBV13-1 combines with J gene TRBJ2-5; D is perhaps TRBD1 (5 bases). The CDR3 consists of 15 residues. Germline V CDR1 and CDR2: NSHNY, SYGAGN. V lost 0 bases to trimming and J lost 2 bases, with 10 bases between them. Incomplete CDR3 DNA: TGTGCCAGCAGTGATGAGCGGACAACCCAAGAC. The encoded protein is CASSDERTTQD. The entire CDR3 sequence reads CASSDERTTQDTQYF.

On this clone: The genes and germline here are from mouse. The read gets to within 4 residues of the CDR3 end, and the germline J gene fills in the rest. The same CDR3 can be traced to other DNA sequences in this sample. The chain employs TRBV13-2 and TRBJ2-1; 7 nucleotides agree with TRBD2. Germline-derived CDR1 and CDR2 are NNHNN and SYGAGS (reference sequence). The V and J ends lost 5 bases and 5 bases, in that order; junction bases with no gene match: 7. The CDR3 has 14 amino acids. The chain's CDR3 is CASGDRGGDAEQFF. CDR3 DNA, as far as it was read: TGTGCCAGCGGGGATCGGGGGGGGGATGCT.

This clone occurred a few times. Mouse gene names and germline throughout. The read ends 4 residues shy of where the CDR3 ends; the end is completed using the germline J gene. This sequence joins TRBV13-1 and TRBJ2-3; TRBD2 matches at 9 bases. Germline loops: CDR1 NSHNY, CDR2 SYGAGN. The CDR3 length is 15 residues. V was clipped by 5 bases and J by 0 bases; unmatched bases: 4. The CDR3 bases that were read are TGTGCCAGCAGCGGACTGGGGAATAGTGCAGAA. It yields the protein CASSGLGNSAE. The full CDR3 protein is CASSGLGNSAETLYF.

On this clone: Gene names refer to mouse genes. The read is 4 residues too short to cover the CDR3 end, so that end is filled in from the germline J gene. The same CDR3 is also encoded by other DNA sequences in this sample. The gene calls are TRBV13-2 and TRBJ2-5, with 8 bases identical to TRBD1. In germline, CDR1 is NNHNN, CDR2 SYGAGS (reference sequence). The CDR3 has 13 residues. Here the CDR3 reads CASGRDRKDTQYF. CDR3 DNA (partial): TGTGCCAGCGGGCGGGACAGGAAAGAC.

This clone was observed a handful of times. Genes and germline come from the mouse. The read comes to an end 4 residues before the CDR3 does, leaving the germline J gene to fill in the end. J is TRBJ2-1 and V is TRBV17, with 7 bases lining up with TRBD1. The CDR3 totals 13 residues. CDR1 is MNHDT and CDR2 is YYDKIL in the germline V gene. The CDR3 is CASSFRGWAEQFF. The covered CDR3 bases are TGTGCTAGCAGCTTCAGGGGGTGGGCT.

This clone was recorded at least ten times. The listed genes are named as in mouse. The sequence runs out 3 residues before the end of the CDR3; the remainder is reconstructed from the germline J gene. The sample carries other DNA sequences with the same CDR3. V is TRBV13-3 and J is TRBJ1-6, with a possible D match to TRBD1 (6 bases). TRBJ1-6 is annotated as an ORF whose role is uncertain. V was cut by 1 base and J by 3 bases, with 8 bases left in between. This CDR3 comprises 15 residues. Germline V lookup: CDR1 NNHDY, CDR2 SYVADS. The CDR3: CASSDRDNYNSPLYF. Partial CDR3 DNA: TGTGCCAGCAGTGATCGGGACAACTATAATTCGCCC.

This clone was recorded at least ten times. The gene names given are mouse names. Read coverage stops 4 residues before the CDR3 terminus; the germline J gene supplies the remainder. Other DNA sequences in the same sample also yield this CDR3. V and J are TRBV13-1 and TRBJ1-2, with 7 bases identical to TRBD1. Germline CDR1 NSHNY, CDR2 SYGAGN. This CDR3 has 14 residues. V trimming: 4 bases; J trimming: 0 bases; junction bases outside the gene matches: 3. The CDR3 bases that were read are TGTGCCAGCAGTACCGGGACAGCAAACTCC. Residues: CASSTGTANS. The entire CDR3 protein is CASSTGTANSDYTF.

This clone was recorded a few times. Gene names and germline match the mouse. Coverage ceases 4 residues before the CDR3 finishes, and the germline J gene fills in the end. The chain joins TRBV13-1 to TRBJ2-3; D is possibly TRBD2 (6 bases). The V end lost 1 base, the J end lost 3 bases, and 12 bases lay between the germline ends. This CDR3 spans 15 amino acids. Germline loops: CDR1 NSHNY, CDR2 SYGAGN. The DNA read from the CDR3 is TGTGCCAGCAGTGATCTGGGGAGGCGGGCAGAA. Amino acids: CASSDLGRRAE. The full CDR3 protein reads CASSDLGRRAETLYF.

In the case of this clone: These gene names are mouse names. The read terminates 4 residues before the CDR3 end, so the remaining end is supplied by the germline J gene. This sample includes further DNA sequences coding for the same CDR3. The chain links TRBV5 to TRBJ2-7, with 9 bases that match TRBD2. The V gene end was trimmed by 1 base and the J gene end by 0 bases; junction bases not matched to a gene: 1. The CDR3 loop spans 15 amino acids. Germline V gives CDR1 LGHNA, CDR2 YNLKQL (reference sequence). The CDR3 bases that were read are TGTGCCAGCAGCCAAGGACTGGGGGACTCCTAT. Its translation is CASSQGLGDSY. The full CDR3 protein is CASSQGLGDSYEQYF.

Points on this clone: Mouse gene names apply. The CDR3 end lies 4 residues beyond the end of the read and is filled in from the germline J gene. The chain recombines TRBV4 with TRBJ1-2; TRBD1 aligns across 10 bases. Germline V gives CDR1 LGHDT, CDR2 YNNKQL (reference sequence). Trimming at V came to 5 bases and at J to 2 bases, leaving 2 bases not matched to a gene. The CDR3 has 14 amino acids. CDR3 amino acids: CASSQGQGNSDYTF. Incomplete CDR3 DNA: TGTGCCAGCAGCCAGGGACAGGGGAACTCC.

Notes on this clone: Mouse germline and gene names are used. The sequenced part of the CDR3 DNA is TGCACCTGCAGTGCACAAACAGGGGTCGGAAAC. Its protein is CTCSAQTGVGN. The full CDR3 protein is CTCSAQTGVGNTLYF. J is TRBJ2-4 and V is TRBV1; 7 positions agree with TRBD1. Read sequence stops 4 residues before the CDR3 end, and the germline J gene provides the missing end. Germline lookup yields CDR1 NSQYPW and CDR2 LRSPGD (reference sequence). The CDR3 runs 15 residues.

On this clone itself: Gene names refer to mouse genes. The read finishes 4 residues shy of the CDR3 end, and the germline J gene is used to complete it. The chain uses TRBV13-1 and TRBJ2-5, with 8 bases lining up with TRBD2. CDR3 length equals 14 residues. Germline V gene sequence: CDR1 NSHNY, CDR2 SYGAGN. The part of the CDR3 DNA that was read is TGTGCCAGCAGTGATCACTGGGGGAAAGAC. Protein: CASSDHWGKD. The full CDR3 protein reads CASSDHWGKDTQYF.

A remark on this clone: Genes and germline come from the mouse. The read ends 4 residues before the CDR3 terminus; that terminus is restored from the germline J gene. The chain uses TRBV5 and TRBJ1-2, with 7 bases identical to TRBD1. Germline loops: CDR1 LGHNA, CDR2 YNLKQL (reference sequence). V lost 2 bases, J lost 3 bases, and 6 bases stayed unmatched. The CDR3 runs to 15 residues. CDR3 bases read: TGTGCCAGCAGCCAACCGGGACAGAGGGACTCC. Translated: CASSQPGQRDS. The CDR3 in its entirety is CASSQPGQRDSDYTF.

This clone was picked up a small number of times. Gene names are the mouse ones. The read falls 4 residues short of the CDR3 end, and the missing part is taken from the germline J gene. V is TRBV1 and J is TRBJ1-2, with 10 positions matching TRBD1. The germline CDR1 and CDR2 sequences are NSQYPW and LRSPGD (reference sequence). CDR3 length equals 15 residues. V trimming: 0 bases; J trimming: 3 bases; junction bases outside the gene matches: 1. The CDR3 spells CTCSADGQGDSDYTF. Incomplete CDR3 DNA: TGCACCTGCAGTGCAGATGGACAGGGGGACTCC.

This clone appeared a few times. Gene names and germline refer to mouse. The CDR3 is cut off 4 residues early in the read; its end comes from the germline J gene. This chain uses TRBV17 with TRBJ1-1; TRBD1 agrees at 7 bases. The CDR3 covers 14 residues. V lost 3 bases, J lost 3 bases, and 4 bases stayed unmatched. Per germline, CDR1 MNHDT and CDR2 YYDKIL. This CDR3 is CASSSAGGDTEVFF. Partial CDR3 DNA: TGTGCTAGCAGTAGTGCAGGGGGAGACACA.

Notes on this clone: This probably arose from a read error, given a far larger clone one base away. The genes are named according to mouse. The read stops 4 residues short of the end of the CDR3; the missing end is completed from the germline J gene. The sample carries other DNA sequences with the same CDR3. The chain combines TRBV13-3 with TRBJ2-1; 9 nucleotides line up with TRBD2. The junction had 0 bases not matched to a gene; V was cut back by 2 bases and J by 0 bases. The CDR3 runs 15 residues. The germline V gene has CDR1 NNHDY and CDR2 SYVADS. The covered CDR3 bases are TGTGCCAGCAGTGAGACTGGGGGTAACTATGCT. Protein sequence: CASSETGGNYA. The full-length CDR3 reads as CASSETGGNYAEQFF.

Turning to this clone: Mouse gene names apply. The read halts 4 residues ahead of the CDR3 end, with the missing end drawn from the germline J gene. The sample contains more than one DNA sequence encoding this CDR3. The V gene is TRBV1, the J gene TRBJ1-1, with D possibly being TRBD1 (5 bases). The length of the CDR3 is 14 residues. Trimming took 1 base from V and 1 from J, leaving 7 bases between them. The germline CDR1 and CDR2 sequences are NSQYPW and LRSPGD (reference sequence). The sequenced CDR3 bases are TGCACCTGCAGTGCAGCAGGGAAAAACACA. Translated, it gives CTCSAAGKNT. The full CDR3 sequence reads CTCSAAGKNTEVFF. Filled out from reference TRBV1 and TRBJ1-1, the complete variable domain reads VTLLEQNPRWRLVPRGQAVNLRCILKNSQYPWMSWYQQDLQKQLQWLFTLRSPGDKEVKSLPGADYLATRVTDTELRLQVANMSQGRTLYCTCSAAGKNTEVFFGKGTRLTVV.

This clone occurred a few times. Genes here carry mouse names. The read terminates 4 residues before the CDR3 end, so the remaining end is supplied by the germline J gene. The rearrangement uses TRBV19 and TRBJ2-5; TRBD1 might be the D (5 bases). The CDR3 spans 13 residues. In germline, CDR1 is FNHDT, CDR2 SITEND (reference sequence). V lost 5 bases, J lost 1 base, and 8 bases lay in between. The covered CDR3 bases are TGTGCCAGCAGACAGACAGACCAAGAC. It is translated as CASRQTDQD. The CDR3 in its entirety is CASRQTDQDTQYF.

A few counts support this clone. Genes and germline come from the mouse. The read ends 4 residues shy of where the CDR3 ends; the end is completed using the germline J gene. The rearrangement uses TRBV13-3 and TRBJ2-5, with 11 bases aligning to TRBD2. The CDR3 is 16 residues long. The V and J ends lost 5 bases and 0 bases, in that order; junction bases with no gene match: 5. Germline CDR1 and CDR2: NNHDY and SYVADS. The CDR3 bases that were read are TGTGCCAGCAGCCCCGGGACTGGGGGTAACCAAGAC. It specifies CASSPGTGGNQD. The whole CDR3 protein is CASSPGTGGNQDTQYF.

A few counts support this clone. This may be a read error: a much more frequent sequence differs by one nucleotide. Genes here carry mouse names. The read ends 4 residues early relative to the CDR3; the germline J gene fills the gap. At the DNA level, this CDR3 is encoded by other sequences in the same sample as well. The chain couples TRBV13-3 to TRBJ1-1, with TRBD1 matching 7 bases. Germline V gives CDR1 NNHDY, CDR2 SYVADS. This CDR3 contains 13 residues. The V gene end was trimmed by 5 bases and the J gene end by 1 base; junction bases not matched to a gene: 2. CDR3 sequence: CASSRQGNTEVFF. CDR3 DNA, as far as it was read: TGTGCCAGCAGCCGACAGGGGAACACA.

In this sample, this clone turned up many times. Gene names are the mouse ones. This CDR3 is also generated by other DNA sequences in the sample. The CDR3 DNA, read in part, is TGCACCTGCAGTGCACCGGGACAGGGTTAT. The encoded protein is CTCSAPGQGY. The complete CDR3 protein is CTCSAPGQGYEQYF. V is TRBV1 and J is TRBJ2-7, with 9 bases that match TRBD1. Sequencing ends 4 residues short of the CDR3 end; the germline J gene provides the rest. Germline CDR1 is NSQYPW and CDR2 is LRSPGD (reference sequence). There are 14 residues in the CDR3.

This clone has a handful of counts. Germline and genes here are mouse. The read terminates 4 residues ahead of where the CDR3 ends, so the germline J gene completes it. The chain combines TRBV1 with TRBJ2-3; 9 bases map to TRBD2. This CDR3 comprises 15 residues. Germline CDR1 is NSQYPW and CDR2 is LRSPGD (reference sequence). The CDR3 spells CTCSAPGLGGETLYF. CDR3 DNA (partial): TGCACCTGCAGTGCCCCGGGACTGGGAGGAGAA.

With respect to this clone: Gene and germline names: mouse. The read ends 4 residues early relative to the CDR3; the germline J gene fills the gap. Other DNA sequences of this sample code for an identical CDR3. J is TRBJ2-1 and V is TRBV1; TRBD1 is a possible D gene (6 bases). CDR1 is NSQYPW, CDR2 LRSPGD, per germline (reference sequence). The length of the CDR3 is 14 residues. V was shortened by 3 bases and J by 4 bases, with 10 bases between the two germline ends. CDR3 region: CTCSAPGQYAEQFF. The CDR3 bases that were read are TGCACCTGCAGTGCGCCGGGACAATATGCT. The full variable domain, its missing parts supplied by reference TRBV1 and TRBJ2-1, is VTLLEQNPRWRLVPRGQAVNLRCILKNSQYPWMSWYQQDLQKQLQWLFTLRSPGDKEVKSLPGADYLATRVTDTELRLQVANMSQGRTLYCTCSAPGQYAEQFFGPGTRLTVL.

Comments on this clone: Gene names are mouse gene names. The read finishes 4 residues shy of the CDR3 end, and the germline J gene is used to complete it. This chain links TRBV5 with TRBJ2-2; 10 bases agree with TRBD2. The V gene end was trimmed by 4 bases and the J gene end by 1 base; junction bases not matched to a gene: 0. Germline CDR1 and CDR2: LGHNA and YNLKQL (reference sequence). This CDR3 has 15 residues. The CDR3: CASSRLGGNTGQLYF. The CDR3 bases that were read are TGTGCCAGCAGCCGACTGGGGGGAAACACCGGG.

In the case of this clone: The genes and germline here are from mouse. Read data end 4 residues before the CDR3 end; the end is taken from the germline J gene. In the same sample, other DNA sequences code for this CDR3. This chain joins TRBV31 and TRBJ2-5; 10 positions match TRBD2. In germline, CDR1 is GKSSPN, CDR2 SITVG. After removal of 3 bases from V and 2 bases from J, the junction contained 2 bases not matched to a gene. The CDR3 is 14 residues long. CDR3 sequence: CAWSRTGGQDTQYF. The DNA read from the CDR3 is TGTGCCTGGAGCCGGACTGGGGGCCAAGAC.

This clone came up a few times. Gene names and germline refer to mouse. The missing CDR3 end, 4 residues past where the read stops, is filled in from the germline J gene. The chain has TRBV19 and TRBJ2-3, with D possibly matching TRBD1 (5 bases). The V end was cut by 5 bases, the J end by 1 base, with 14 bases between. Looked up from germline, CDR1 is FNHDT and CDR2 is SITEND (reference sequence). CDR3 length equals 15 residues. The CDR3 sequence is CASSPPGRGAETLYF. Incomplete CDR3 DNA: TGTGCCAGCAGCCCTCCAGGGAGGGGTGCAGAA. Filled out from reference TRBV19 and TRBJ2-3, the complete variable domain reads GGIITQTPKFLIGQEGQKLTLKCQQNFNHDTMYWYRQDSGKGLRLIYYSITENDLQKGDLSEGYDASREKKSSFSLTVTSAQKNEMAVFLCASSPPGRGAETLYFGSGTRLTVL.

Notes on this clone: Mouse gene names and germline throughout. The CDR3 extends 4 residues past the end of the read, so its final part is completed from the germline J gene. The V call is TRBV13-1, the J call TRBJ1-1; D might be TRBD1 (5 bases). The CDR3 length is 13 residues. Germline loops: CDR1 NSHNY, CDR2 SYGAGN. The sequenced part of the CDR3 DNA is TGTGCCAGCAGTGATTCCAGGGCGGGA. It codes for CASSDSRAG. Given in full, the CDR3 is CASSDSRAGEVFF.

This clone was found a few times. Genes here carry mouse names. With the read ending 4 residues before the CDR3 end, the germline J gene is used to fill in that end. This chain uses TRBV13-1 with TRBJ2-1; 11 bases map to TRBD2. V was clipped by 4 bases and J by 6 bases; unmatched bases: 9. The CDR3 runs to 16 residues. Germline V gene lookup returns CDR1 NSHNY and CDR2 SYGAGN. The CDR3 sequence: CASSFLTGGALAEQFF. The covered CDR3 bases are TGTGCCAGCAGTTTCTTAACTGGGGGGGCGCTTGCT.

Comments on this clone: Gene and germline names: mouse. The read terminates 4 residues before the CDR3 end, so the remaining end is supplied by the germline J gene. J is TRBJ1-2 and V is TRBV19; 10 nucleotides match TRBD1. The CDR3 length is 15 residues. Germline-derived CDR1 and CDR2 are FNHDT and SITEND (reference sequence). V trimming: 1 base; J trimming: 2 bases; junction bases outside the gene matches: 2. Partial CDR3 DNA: TGTGCCAGCAGTATAAGGGGACAGGGGAACTCC. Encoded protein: CASSIRGQGNS. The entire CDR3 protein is CASSIRGQGNSDYTF.